This T cell receptor (beta chain) was found in a study of blood T cell repertoires in COVID-19. The overall study: Cohort 3 recovery required two negative PCRs, clearance, or symptom resolution. Samples taken during acute and convalescent COVID-19 were collected in the United States, Italy and Spain.

Authors' analysis steps: From reference gene primer amplification, estimates of nucleated cell counts were derived. Profiling relied on immunoSEQ multiplex PCR, and the TCRdb table lists in-frame clones only, not all of them. The V and J calls and clone size are taken from that table; D and trimming were inferred from the DNA. The table has 330,000 or so clones, approximately 89% seen once. Participant ages covered roughly 18 to 89 years across about 25 US areas. The germline gives CDR1 LNHDA, CDR2 SQIVND (reference sequence). Germline trimming cut 4 bases from V and 4 bases from J; bases unmatched to any gene: 4. This CDR3 is built from 15 residues.

The chain links TRBV19 to TRBJ1-5; 10 bases match TRBD1. Sequencing was performed on PBMCs or T cells enriched from blood (not recorded which). This sequence originates from a man between 40 and 49 years old in a cohort exposed to, infected with or recovered from COVID-19 (not recorded which). Here the CDR3 reads CASSKTGGANQPQHF. The CDR3 DNA follows: TGTGCCAGTAGTAAGACAGGGGGCGCGAATCAGCCCCAGCATTTT.